Sequencing of this TCR beta chain was carried out in a study of persistence of HIV-infected CD4 T cells. As for the study in general: Suppressive ART had lasted a median of approximately 8 years.

The CDR3 extends over 13 amino acids. Deletions cut 6 bases from V and 3 bases from J, with 11 bases between. A remark on this clone: No antigen is known for it.

This was the immunoSEQ version 4 assay in survey mode. Only in-frame clones appear in the TCRdb table, and some are missing; sequencing was by immunoSEQ multiplex PCR. The data show more than 25,000 clones, roughly three quarters seen once. Cells were stimulated with CMV-infected fibroblast lysates at 10 ug/mL. Sorted nonresponding memory CD4+ T cells were CD40L-negative, CD69-negative, CD45RO-high. The sequence was obtained from an adult woman with HIV who was CMV-seropositive. Sample: CD4+ T cells sorted from PBMCs after roughly 18-hour stimulation, taken from a patient who received antiretroviral therapy. The chain uses TRBV12-3 or TRBV12-4 and TRBJ1-2; D is ambiguous. The CDR3 DNA follows: TGTGCCAGCAGCCCAGAACACCACTATGGCTACACCTTC. Residues: CASSPEHHYGYTF.